Listed here are 29 T cell receptor beta chains from one sample, sequenced in a study of Tregs in tolerant kidney transplant recipients. This table comes from immunoSEQ multiplex PCR, and its TCRdb copy is limited to in-frame clones, with some not included. The table shows tens of thousands of clones, with around nine tenths occurring only once. Specimen: CD8+ T cells from blood. All receptors come from a human donor in good health.

The chain combines TRBV4-1 with TRBJ2-7, with 9 bases aligning to TRBD2. V lost 3 bases and J lost 12; bases outside the gene matches: 9. The germline CDR1 and CDR2 sequences are MGHRA and YSYEKL. The CDR3 covers 13 residues. The CDR3 spells CASSQGLAGRAYF. The CDR3 DNA reads TGCGCCAGCAGCCAGGGACTAGCAGGACGCGCGTACTTC.

The chain carries TRBV2 and TRBJ2-3; 14 positions agree with TRBD2. CDR1 SNHLY and CDR2 FYNNEI come from the germline V gene. With V trimmed by 9 bases and J by 0 bases, 2 bases remained unmatched. This CDR3 is 15 amino acids long. The CDR3 protein is CARTSGGDSTDTQYF. CDR3 sequence (DNA): TGTGCCAGGACTAGCGGGGGGGACAGCACAGATACGCAGTATTTT.

The J gene is TRBJ1-1, the V gene TRBV15, with a possible D match to TRBD1 (5 bases). Trimming took off 0 bases at V and 0 bases at J, with 11 bases between the two ends. The germline V gene has CDR1 LNHNV and CDR2 YYDKDF (reference sequence). There are 16 residues in the CDR3. CDR3 in amino acids: CATSRDRGGVNTEAFF. The CDR3 DNA reads TGTGCCACCAGCAGAGATCGCGGGGGGGTGAACACTGAAGCTTTCTTT. Complete variable domain (other parts from reference TRBV15 and TRBJ1-1): DAMVIQNPRYQVTQFGKPVTLSCSQTLNHNVMYWYQQKSSQAPKLLFHYYDKDFNNEADTPDNFQSRRPNTSFCFLDIRSPGLGDTAMYLCATSRDRGGVNTEAFFGQGTRLTVV.

The CDR3 nucleotides read TGTGTCAGAAGCTACCGGGACCACTCCTACGAGCAGTACTTC. Translation: CVRSYRDHSYEQYF. V usage is TRBV7-5 and J usage is TRBJ2-7. TRBV7-5 is a listed pseudogene. CDR3 length: 14 residues.

This clone has a count of ten or more. The rearrangement joins TRBV5-1 to TRBJ2-1; D call uncertain. This CDR3 has 12 amino acids. Germline values: CDR1 SGHRS, CDR2 YFSETQ. The germline V and J ends were trimmed by 4 bases and 6 bases, with 8 bases remaining between them. Here the CDR3 DNA reads TGCGCCAGCAGCGCAACCTCCAATGAGCAGTTCTTC. This gives the protein CASSATSNEQFF.

V usage is TRBV21-1 and J usage is TRBJ2-3; the listed D gene, TRBD2, was not tested against the DNA. TRBV21-1 counts as a pseudogene. The CDR3 is 14 residues long. The CDR3 reads CASSKTPPADTQYF. The DNA of the CDR3 is TGTGCCAGCAGCAAAACTCCCCCGGCAGATACGCAGTATTTT.

The chain is built from TRBV5-6 and TRBJ2-1, with D tentatively TRBD1 or TRBD2 (6 bases each). V dropped 0 bases and J dropped 7 bases, with 11 bases sitting between them. Germline V gene data show CDR1 as SGHDT and CDR2 as YYEEEE. CDR3 size: 14 residues. The CDR3 nucleotides are TGTGCCAGCAGCTTGGAGGGGGGTTGGAATGAGCAGTTCTTC. It is translated as CASSLEGGWNEQFF.

This chain uses TRBV6-1 with TRBJ2-7, with TRBD2 matching over 9 bases. CDR3 length: 14 residues. Germline CDR1 and CDR2: MNHNS and SASEGT. V shed 6 bases and J 5 bases; nucleotides not matched to a gene: 8. CDR3 nucleotide sequence: TGTGCCAGCAGGTATATAGCGGGAGTGGACGAGCAGTACTTC. It translates to CASRYIAGVDEQYF.

The chain combines TRBV6-1 with TRBJ1-1; TRBD1 is a possible D gene (6 bases). V gave up 4 bases and J gave up 4 bases, with 19 bases separating them. The CDR3 spans 16 residues. From germline, CDR1 is MNHNS and CDR2 SASEGT. The CDR3 coding sequence is TGTGCCAGCAGTGCCCCATTGGGGGGCTCGGGCACTGAAGCTTTCTTT. As protein: CASSAPLGGSGTEAFF.

The chain carries TRBV2 and TRBJ2-3, with TRBD2 matching 9 bases. J gave up 2 bases and V 2 bases, and 5 bases lay outside the gene matches. Germline CDR1 is SNHLY and CDR2 is FYNNEI. The CDR3 extends over 16 amino acids. The CDR3: CASSESAGGVTDTQYF. The CDR3 DNA is TGTGCCAGCAGTGAAAGTGCGGGAGGGGTCACAGATACGCAGTATTTT.

The chain joins TRBV6-5 to TRBJ1-2; 10 nucleotides line up with TRBD1. With V trimmed by 10 bases and J by 4 bases, 3 bases remained unmatched. The CDR3 runs to 12 residues. CDR1 is MNHEY and CDR2 is SVGAGI in the germline V gene. The CDR3 region has the DNA TGTGCCACCAGGGACAGGGGCTATGGCTACACCTTC. Amino acids: CATRDRGYGYTF.

The J gene is TRBJ2-7, the V gene TRBV2; the D gene is possibly TRBD1 (5 bases). The ends were cut back, 8 bases at V and 1 base at J, with 9 bases in the middle. The germline V gene has CDR1 SNHLY and CDR2 FYNNEI. The CDR3 loop spans 12 amino acids. The CDR3 is CASGAASYEQYF. The CDR3 region has the DNA TGTGCCAGCGGGGCGGCTTCCTACGAGCAGTACTTC.

This clone was picked up a small number of times. This sequence joins TRBV27 and TRBJ2-5; 10 bases align to TRBD1. There are 15 residues in the CDR3. CDR1 is MNHEY, CDR2 SMNVEV, per germline (reference sequence). V lost 5 bases, J lost 5 bases, and 8 bases stayed unmatched. The CDR3: CASSVRDRGFETQYF. Here the CDR3 DNA reads TGTGCCAGCAGTGTCCGGGACAGGGGCTTCGAGACCCAGTACTTC.

This clone appeared a single time. The J gene is TRBJ2-5, the V gene TRBV11-2; D is unresolved. The germline gives CDR1 SGHAT, CDR2 FQNNGV. The V gene lost 5 bases and the J gene lost 1 base, with 14 bases spanning the gap. The CDR3 spans 15 residues. The DNA for the CDR3 is TGTGCCAGCAGCAGAGGAGCAGGATCCCAAGAGACCCAGTACTTC. Translating gives CASSRGAGSQETQYF.

The V call is TRBV30, the J call TRBJ2-7, with 9 bases fitting TRBD2. The CDR3 sequence is 14 residues long. Germline trimming cut 0 bases from V and 3 bases from J; bases unmatched to any gene: 3. Germline V gives CDR1 GTSNPN, CDR2 SVGIG (reference sequence). CDR3 nucleotides: TGTGCCTGGAGTGTAGGAGCGGGGGGCTACGAGCAGTACTTC. Amino acids: CAWSVGAGGYEQYF. Drawing the rest from reference TRBV30 and TRBJ2-7, the complete variable domain is SQTIHQWPATLVQPVGSPLSLECTVEGTSNPNLYWYRQAAGRGLQLLFYSVGIGQISSEVPQNLSASRPQDRQFILSSKKLLLSDSGFYLCAWSVGAGGYEQYFGPGTRLTVT.

This clone showed up just once. This sequence joins TRBV2 and TRBJ2-1, with D tentatively TRBD2 (5 bases). Germline CDR1 SNHLY, CDR2 FYNNEI. Trimming shortened V by 7 bases and J by 6 bases, and 16 bases separated the two germline ends. The CDR3 length is 14 residues. The chain's CDR3 is CASNTRLRINEQFF. CDR3 nucleotide sequence: TGTGCCAGCAACACTAGGCTAAGGATCAATGAGCAGTTCTTC.

The chain links TRBV13 to TRBJ1-1; D possibly corresponds to TRBD1 (6 bases). This CDR3 is 15 amino acids long. From germline, CDR1 is PRHDT and CDR2 FYEKMQ (reference sequence). V lost 5 bases, J lost 4 bases, and 17 bases lay in between. In DNA, the CDR3 is TGTGCCAGCAGCGATACCGGGGAGGGGGGCACTGAAGCTTTCTTT. It is translated as CASSDTGEGGTEAFF.

CDR3 sequence reads: CASSQGAGGRTDTQYF. The CDR3 coding sequence is TGTGCCAGCAGCCAAGGAGCGGGGGGCCGCACAGATACGCAGTATTTT. The rearrangement joins TRBV14 to TRBJ2-3; 9 nucleotides align to TRBD2. Per germline, CDR1 SGHDN and CDR2 FVKESK. V lost 1 base, J lost 1 base, and 3 bases stayed unmatched. The CDR3 is 16 residues long.

The chain couples TRBV19 to TRBJ2-7; either TRBD1 or TRBD2 may supply D (5 bases each). Germline V lookup: CDR1 LNHDA, CDR2 SQIVND (reference sequence). The CDR3 runs 14 residues. Trimming took 5 bases from V and 1 from J, leaving 12 bases between them. This CDR3 is CASSSGTGSYEQYF. CDR3 bases: TGTGCCAGTAGTTCCGGGACGGGTTCCTACGAGCAGTACTTC.

The genes are TRBV11-2 and TRBJ2-7, with D perhaps given as TRBD1 or TRBD2 (5 bases each). Per germline, CDR1 SGHAT and CDR2 FQNNGV. This CDR3 is built from 13 residues. V lost 5 bases, J lost 3 bases, and 11 bases lay in between. The CDR3 loop is CASSAGTVYEQYF. DNA of the CDR3: TGTGCCAGCAGCGCCGGGACGGTCTACGAGCAGTACTTC.

The V call is TRBV5-4, the J call TRBJ2-3; D is unresolved. V shed 2 bases and J shed 7 bases, with 8 bases lying between them. CDR3 size: 12 residues. CDR1 is SGHNT, CDR2 YYREEE, per germline (reference sequence). The CDR3 DNA follows: TGTGCCAGCAGCTTAGACCCTCATACGCAGTATTTT. It is translated as CASSLDPHTQYF.

V usage is TRBV27 and J usage is TRBJ2-1; D unresolved. V lost 2 bases and J lost 10, with 12 bases in between. Germline CDR1 reads MNHEY; CDR2 reads SMNVEV (reference sequence). The CDR3 has 13 residues. CDR3 loop: CASSLLDIAEQFF. CDR3 coding DNA: TGTGCCAGCAGTTTACTAGACATCGCCGAGCAGTTCTTC.

This chain links TRBV18 with TRBJ2-7; 10 bases align to TRBD1. CDR1 and CDR2 from the germline V gene are KGHSH and LQKENI. V lost 4 bases and J lost 3; bases outside the gene matches: 3. This CDR3 comprises 14 residues. In DNA form, the CDR3 reads TGTGCCAGCTCACTCGGACAGGGGGTCTACGAGCAGTACTTC. Residues: CASSLGQGVYEQYF.

This sequence joins TRBV10-1 and TRBJ2-7; D perhaps matches TRBD2 (6 bases). This CDR3 spans 15 amino acids. Trimming cost V 0 bases and J 5 bases, with 14 bases left between them. From germline, CDR1 is WNHNN and CDR2 SYGVQD (reference sequence). CDR3: CASSESSQGGHEQYF. Written as DNA, the CDR3 is TGCGCCAGCAGTGAGTCGAGCCAGGGAGGCCACGAGCAGTACTTC.

This CDR3 reads CASSYSTGEWHTEAFF. The CDR3 DNA reads TGTGCCAGCAGTTATTCCACAGGGGAATGGCACACTGAAGCTTTCTTT. This rearrangement joins TRBV6-5 to TRBJ1-1; TRBD1 aligns across 7 bases. CDR1 is MNHEY and CDR2 is SVGAGI in the germline V gene. The trim removed 3 bases at V and 3 bases at J, leaving 10 bases unmatched. The CDR3 spans 16 residues.

The chain recombines TRBV2 with TRBJ2-2, with TRBD1 matching over 7 bases. The CDR3 is 18 amino acids. V lost 4 bases to trimming and J lost 1 base; unmatched junction nucleotides: 12. Per germline, CDR1 SNHLY and CDR2 FYNNEI. The CDR3 reads CASSARWRGGENTGELFF. The CDR3 coding sequence is TGTGCCAGCAGTGCCCGTTGGAGAGGGGGCGAGAACACCGGGGAGCTGTTTTTT.

The V gene is TRBV7-9, the J gene TRBJ2-1; 7 bases line up with TRBD2. The CDR3 spans 18 residues. Losses at the gene ends were 2 bases for V and 0 bases for J; bases not matched to a gene: 10. Germline loops: CDR1 SEHNR, CDR2 FQNEAQ (reference sequence). The CDR3 DNA reads as TGTGCCAGCAGCTTATTGGGAAGCGGGGATAGCTCCTACAATGAGCAGTTCTTC. Residues: CASSLLGSGDSSYNEQFF.

This chain links TRBV6-5 with TRBJ2-1; 7 nucleotides match TRBD2. Germline CDR1 is MNHEY and CDR2 is SVGAGI. This CDR3 comprises 14 residues. Trimming took 7 bases from V and 5 from J; bases not matched to a gene: 8. Written as DNA, the CDR3 is TGTGCCAGCACTCCCGTGGGAGGGAACAATGAGCAGTTCTTC. As protein: CASTPVGGNNEQFF.

CDR3 nucleotides: TGTGCCAGCAGTTACGCTGCCAAGTACGAGCAGTACTTC. Protein: CASSYAAKYEQYF. The chain combines TRBV6-5 with TRBJ2-7; D ambiguous. Germline V gene lookup returns CDR1 MNHEY and CDR2 SVGAGI. V was clipped by 2 bases and J by 4 bases, with 9 bases between them. The CDR3 is 13 amino acids.